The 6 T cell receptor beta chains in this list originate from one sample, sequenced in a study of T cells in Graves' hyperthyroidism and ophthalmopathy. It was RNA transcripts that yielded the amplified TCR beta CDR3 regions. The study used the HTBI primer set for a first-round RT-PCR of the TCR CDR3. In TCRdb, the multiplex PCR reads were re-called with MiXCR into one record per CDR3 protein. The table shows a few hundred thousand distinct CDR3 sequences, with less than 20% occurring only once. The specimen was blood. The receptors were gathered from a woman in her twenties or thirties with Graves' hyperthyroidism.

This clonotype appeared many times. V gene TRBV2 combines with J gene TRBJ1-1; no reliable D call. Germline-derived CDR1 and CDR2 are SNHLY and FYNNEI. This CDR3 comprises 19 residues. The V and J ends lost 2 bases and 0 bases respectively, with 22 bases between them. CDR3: CASSELESPAASVNTEAFF. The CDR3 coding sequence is TGTGCCAGCAGTGAACTTGAAAGTCCCGCGGCATCGGTGAACACTGAAGCTTTCTTT. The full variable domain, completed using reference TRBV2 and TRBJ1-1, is EPEVTQTPSHQVTQMGQEVILRCVPISNHLYFYWYRQILGQKVEFLVSFYNNEISEKSEIFDDQFSVERPDGSNFTLKIRSTKLEDSAMYFCASSELESPAASVNTEAFFGQGTRLTVV.

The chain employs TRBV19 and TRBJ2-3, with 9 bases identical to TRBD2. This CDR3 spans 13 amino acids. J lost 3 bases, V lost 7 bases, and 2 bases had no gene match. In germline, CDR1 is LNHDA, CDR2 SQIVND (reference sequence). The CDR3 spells CASILAGTDTQYF. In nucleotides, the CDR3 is TGTGCCAGTATCCTAGCGGGAACAGATACGCAGTATTTT.

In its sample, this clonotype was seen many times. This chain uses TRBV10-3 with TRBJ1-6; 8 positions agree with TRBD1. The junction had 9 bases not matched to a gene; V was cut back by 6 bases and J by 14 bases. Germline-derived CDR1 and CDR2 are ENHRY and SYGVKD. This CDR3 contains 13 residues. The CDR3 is CAISDGQGLALHF. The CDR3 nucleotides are TGTGCCATCAGCGATGGACAGGGCCTTGCCCTCCACTTT.

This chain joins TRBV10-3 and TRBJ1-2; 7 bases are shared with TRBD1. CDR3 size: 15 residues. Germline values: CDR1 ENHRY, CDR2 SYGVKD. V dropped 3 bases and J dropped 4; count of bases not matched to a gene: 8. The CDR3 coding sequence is TGTGCCATCAGTGAAGTGGAGGGGGCGATCTATGGCTACACCTTC. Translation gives CAISEVEGAIYGYTF.

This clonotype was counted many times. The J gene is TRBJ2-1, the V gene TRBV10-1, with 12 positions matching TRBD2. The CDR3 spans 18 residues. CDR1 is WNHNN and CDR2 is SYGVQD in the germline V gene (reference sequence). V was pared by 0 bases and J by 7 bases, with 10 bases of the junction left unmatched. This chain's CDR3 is CASSESSIGLAGMNEQFF. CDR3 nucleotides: TGCGCCAGCAGTGAGTCCTCAATCGGACTAGCGGGAATGAATGAGCAGTTCTTC.

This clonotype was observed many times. CDR3 protein: CASKGEAEAFF. The CDR3 nucleotides are TGCGCCAGCAAGGGGGAGGCTGAAGCTTTCTTT. The chain combines TRBV5-1 with TRBJ1-1; D might be TRBD1 (6 bases). This CDR3 has 11 amino acids. V gave up 6 bases and J gave up 6 bases, with 9 bases separating them. Germline V gene data show CDR1 as SGHRS and CDR2 as YFSETQ.